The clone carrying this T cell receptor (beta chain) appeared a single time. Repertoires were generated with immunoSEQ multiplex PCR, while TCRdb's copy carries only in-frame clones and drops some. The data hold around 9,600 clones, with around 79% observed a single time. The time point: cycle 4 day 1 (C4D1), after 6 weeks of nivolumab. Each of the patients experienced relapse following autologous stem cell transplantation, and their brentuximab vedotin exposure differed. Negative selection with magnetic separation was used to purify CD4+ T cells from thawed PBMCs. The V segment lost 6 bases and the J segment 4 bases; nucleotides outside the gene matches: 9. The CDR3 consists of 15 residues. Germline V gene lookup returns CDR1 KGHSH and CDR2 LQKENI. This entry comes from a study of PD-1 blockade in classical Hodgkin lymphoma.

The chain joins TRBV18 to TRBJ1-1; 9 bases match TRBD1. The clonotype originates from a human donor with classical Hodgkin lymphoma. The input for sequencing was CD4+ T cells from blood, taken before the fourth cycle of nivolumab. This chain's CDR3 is CASSQGQGVTTEAFF. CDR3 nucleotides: TGTGCCAGCTCGCAGGGACAGGGTGTTACCACTGAAGCTTTCTTT. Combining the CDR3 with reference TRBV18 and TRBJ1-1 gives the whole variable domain NAGVMQNPRHLVRRRGQEARLRCSPMKGHSHVYWYRQLPEEGLKFMVYLQKENIIDESGMPKERFSAEFPKEGPSILRIQQVVRGDSAAYFCASSQGQGVTTEAFFGQGTRLTVV.